These 27 T cell receptor beta chains share one sample of origin, sequenced in a study of T-cell reconstitution after alpha-beta-depleted transplantation in children. The TCRbeta library was prepared with unique molecular identifiers. TCRdb re-called the PCR reads through MiXCR, storing one row per CDR3 protein. The sample includes roughly 350,000 distinct CDR3 sequences, 10% of them seen just once. Sequenced here: PBMCs from the stem cell graft donor, sampled from the stem cell graft. The receptors were gathered from a human donor who donated a stem cell graft to a child with acute lymphoblastic leukemia.

V usage is TRBV27 and J usage is TRBJ1-5; unclear D gene. The CDR3 sequence is 14 residues long. Germline loops: CDR1 MNHEY, CDR2 SMNVEV (reference sequence). With 1 base removed from V and 4 bases from J, the gap between germline ends came to 8 bases. CDR3 loop: CASSLFGRNQPQHF. CDR3 sequence (DNA): TGTGCCAGCAGTTTATTTGGGCGGAATCAGCCCCAGCATTTT.

This clonotype appeared a few times. V and J are TRBV6-5 and TRBJ2-3; TRBD2 agrees at 7 bases. The CDR3 has 17 amino acids. V lost 0 bases, J lost 0 bases, and 6 bases stayed unmatched. In germline, CDR1 is MNHEY, CDR2 SVGAGI. The DNA for the CDR3 is TGTGCCAGCAGTTACTCGACAGCGGGGCTTAGCACAGATACGCAGTATTTT. It translates to CASSYSTAGLSTDTQYF.

This chain joins TRBV7-3 and TRBJ2-3, with D hard to call. CDR1 and CDR2 from the germline V gene are SGHTA and FQGTGA. The CDR3 consists of 16 residues. V gave up 1 base and J gave up 0 bases, with 11 bases separating them. For the CDR3, the DNA is TGTGCCAGCAGCTTAAGCTTCTCGACTAGCACAGATACGCAGTATTTT. Amino acid sequence: CASSLSFSTSTDTQYF.

This clonotype has ten or more counts. The chain combines TRBV2 with TRBJ2-7; D ambiguous. With 5 bases removed from V and 2 bases from J, the gap between germline ends came to 10 bases. This CDR3 is built from 13 residues. From germline, CDR1 is SNHLY and CDR2 FYNNEI. The CDR3 protein is CASSRRNAYEQYF. CDR3 nucleotide sequence: TGTGCCAGCAGTCGAAGGAACGCCTACGAGCAGTACTTC.

The chain employs TRBV6-2 or TRBV6-3 and TRBJ2-4; no clear D gene. Germline V gives CDR1 MNHEY, CDR2 SVGEGT. V was pared by 2 bases and J by 3 bases, with 11 bases between. The CDR3 is made up of 15 amino acids. The CDR3 is CASSYRAPFKNIQYF. CDR3 DNA sequence: TGTGCCAGCAGTTACAGGGCTCCATTCAAAAACATTCAGTACTTC.

This CDR3 reads CASSLDGRGPNSPLHF. CDR3 nucleotides: TGTGCCAGCAGCTTAGATGGCAGGGGGCCTAATTCACCCCTCCACTTT. The chain combines TRBV7-9 with TRBJ1-6; 8 bases map to TRBD1. The germline CDR1 and CDR2 sequences are SEHNR and FQNEAQ (reference sequence). Trimming cost V 1 base and J 6 bases; bases outside gene matches: 5. The length of the CDR3 is 16 residues.

The chain uses TRBV20-1 and TRBJ1-1; D is unresolved. This CDR3 is 14 amino acids long. CDR1 and CDR2 from the germline V gene are DFQATT and SNEGSKA (reference sequence). V was clipped by 1 base and J by 4 bases, with 13 bases between them. The CDR3 loop is CSARVAGSRTEAFF. CDR3 DNA sequence: TGCAGTGCTAGAGTCGCGGGGTCTCGCACTGAAGCTTTCTTT.

This clonotype has ten or more counts. The chain is built from TRBV5-1 and TRBJ2-1; no clear D. Germline CDR1 is SGHRS and CDR2 is YFSETQ. Trimming took 2 bases from V and 0 from J, leaving 9 bases between them. The CDR3 extends over 15 amino acids. CDR3 sequence reads: CASSFGQSSYNEQFF. CDR3 nucleotides: TGCGCCAGCAGCTTCGGCCAGAGCTCCTACAATGAGCAGTTCTTC.

There are a few counts of this clonotype. The J gene is TRBJ1-2, the V gene TRBV6-1; 7 positions agree with TRBD1. CDR3 length equals 15 residues. Germline-derived CDR1 and CDR2 are MNHNS and SASEGT. The V and J ends lost 5 bases and 4 bases, in that order; junction bases with no gene match: 10. CDR3 coding DNA: TGTGCCAGCAGTCCCTTTCGACAGGGTCCCTATGGCTACACCTTC. Its translation: CASSPFRQGPYGYTF.

This clonotype was counted at least ten times. J is TRBJ2-6 and V is TRBV7-9, with no clear D. Trimming removed 6 bases from V and 2 bases from J, with 2 bases in between. This CDR3 region has 12 residues. Germline loops: CDR1 SEHNR, CDR2 FQNEAQ (reference sequence). The CDR3 spells CASRAGANVLTF. The CDR3 DNA is TGTGCCAGCAGGGCTGGGGCCAACGTCCTGACTTTC.

There are a few counts of this clonotype. V usage is TRBV6-1 and J usage is TRBJ2-1; tentatively, D is TRBD2 (5 bases). V was pared by 2 bases and J by 7 bases, with 21 bases between. CDR1 is MNHNS and CDR2 is SASEGT in the germline V gene. The CDR3 contains 17 residues. CDR3 DNA: TGTGCCAGCAGTGAATGGCCGACTATCGATCCTGGGAATGAGCAGTTCTTC. Protein product: CASSEWPTIDPGNEQFF.

A few counts support this clonotype. The chain couples TRBV20-1 to TRBJ2-7; 8 bases are a match to TRBD2. The V segment lost 5 bases and the J segment 2 bases; nucleotides outside the gene matches: 8. From germline, CDR1 is DFQATT and CDR2 SNEGSKA (reference sequence). The CDR3 extends over 14 amino acids. Here the CDR3 reads CSAVSGRGAYEQYF. CDR3 in DNA: TGCAGTGCTGTAAGCGGGAGAGGAGCCTACGAGCAGTACTTC.

This clonotype was counted many times. The chain uses TRBV12-3 or TRBV12-4 and TRBJ2-3, with unresolved D. V was pared by 2 bases and J by 5 bases, with 5 bases between. CDR3 size: 12 residues. CDR3 residues: CASSLIRDTQYF. DNA for the CDR3: TGTGCCAGCAGTTTAATAAGAGATACGCAGTATTTT.

About this clonotype: Only one base separates this from a far larger clonotype, so it likely reflects a read error. CDR3 residues: CASRPTGTYEQYF. The CDR3 DNA is TGTGCCAGCAGGCCCACAGGGACCTACGAGCAGTACTTC. The chain has TRBV28 and TRBJ2-7; TRBD1 is a possible D gene (6 bases). V lost 6 bases to trimming and J lost 2 bases, with 11 bases between them. This CDR3 is built from 13 residues. Germline assignment: CDR1 MDHEN and CDR2 SYDVKM.

This clonotype was seen at least ten times. The chain combines TRBV29-1 with TRBJ2-1; D gene ambiguous. Germline CDR1 and CDR2: SQVTM and ANQGSEA. Trimming cost V 4 bases and J 0 bases, with 19 bases left between them. This CDR3 is built from 17 residues. CDR3 DNA sequence: TGCAGCGTTGGAGTCCGGATAGGGCGGAGCTCCTACAATGAGCAGTTCTTC. This sequence encodes CSVGVRIGRSSYNEQFF.

Only a few counts were recorded for this clonotype. The chain joins TRBV4-1 to TRBJ2-7; D might be TRBD1 (6 bases). The CDR3 spans 14 residues. V shed 4 bases and J shed 0 bases, with 10 bases lying between them. Germline V lookup: CDR1 MGHRA, CDR2 YSYEKL. CDR3 region: CASSPGTHSYEQYF. The CDR3 DNA sequence: TGCGCCAGCAGCCCAGGGACACACTCCTACGAGCAGTACTTC.

V and J are TRBV4-1 and TRBJ2-5; unclear D gene. Looked up from germline, CDR1 is MGHRA and CDR2 is YSYEKL. The CDR3 is 14 amino acids. Trimming removed 3 bases from V and 2 bases from J, with 10 bases in between. CDR3 nucleotides: TGCGCCAGCAGCCACGCACATCCTCAAGAGACCCAGTACTTC. Residues: CASSHAHPQETQYF.

This clonotype has at least ten counts. The V gene is TRBV5-1, the J gene TRBJ2-1, with TRBD2 identical over 11 bases. Germline lookup yields CDR1 SGHRS and CDR2 YFSETQ. The J segment lost 9 bases and the V segment lost 3 bases, leaving 8 bases of the junction unmatched. The CDR3 is made up of 15 amino acids. The CDR3 spells CASSWGLAEGSEQFF. CDR3 sequence (DNA): TGCGCCAGCAGCTGGGGACTAGCGGAGGGCAGTGAGCAGTTCTTC.

This clonotype was counted at least ten times. The chain links TRBV4-3 to TRBJ2-1; D is undetermined. The V end was cut by 4 bases, the J end by 7 bases, with 14 bases between. Germline V lookup: CDR1 LGHNA, CDR2 YSLEER. The CDR3 sequence is 14 residues long. The CDR3 coding sequence is TGCGCCAGCAGCCCGGAGACCGGGTTGAATGAGCAGTTCTTC. Its translation: CASSPETGLNEQFF.

This sequence joins TRBV4-3 and TRBJ2-2; D is unresolved. Germline CDR1 LGHNA, CDR2 YSLEER. V lost 3 bases, J lost 6 bases, and 5 bases lay in between. The CDR3 sequence is 12 residues long. For the CDR3, the DNA is TGCGCCAGCAGCCACGGTTCCGGGGAGCTGTTTTTT. Its translation: CASSHGSGELFF.

The chain is built from TRBV29-1 and TRBJ2-5, with 7 bases matching TRBD1. V shed 5 bases and J 4 bases; nucleotides not matched to a gene: 7. The CDR3 runs 13 residues. Germline V gene sequence: CDR1 SQVTM, CDR2 ANQGSEA. The CDR3 DNA sequence: TGCAGCGTTCCTACAGGGGCGGGAGAGACCCAGTACTTC. Translated, it gives CSVPTGAGETQYF.

The chain employs TRBV20-1 and TRBJ2-1; no reliable D call. CDR3 length: 14 residues. The V end lost 1 base, the J end lost 9 bases, and 16 bases lay between the germline ends. Germline assignment: CDR1 DFQATT and CDR2 SNEGSKA (reference sequence). The CDR3 bases are TGCAGTGCTAGAGCCCAGTTTCCCCCCGGTGAGCAGTTCTTC. This gives the protein CSARAQFPPGEQFF.

The chain is built from TRBV12-3 or TRBV12-4 and TRBJ1-4, with 10 bases identical to TRBD1. J was trimmed by 8 bases and V by 6 bases; bases with no gene match: 15. The CDR3 spans 17 residues. The CDR3 region is CASSWGDRGDSGEKLFF. The DNA of the CDR3 is TGTGCCAGCAGCTGGGGGGACAGGGGCGACTCAGGGGAAAAACTGTTTTTT.

Only a few counts were recorded for this clonotype. J is TRBJ2-7 and V is TRBV19; TRBD1 agrees at 11 bases. There are 18 residues in the CDR3. Germline lookup yields CDR1 LNHDA and CDR2 SQIVND (reference sequence). V lost 7 bases and J lost 3; bases outside the gene matches: 17. CDR3 region: CASTPGGQGEFMGYEQYF. CDR3 DNA: TGTGCCAGTACCCCCGGGGGACAGGGGGAATTTATGGGCTACGAGCAGTACTTC.

This clonotype was observed a handful of times. The chain links TRBV7-3 to TRBJ2-2; D is perhaps TRBD1 (6 bases). Germline lookup yields CDR1 SGHTA and CDR2 FQGTGA. This CDR3 is built from 19 residues. V shed 2 bases and J shed 2 bases, with 21 bases lying between them. The CDR3, as DNA: TGTGCCAGCAGCTTATACGGAACAGGGTCGGCACAAAACACCGGGGAGCTGTTTTTT. Translation: CASSLYGTGSAQNTGELFF.

The V gene is TRBV12-3 or TRBV12-4, the J gene TRBJ1-2; D may be TRBD1 (5 bases). The CDR3 totals 14 residues. V was trimmed by 10 bases and J by 4 bases, leaving 19 bases between them. The CDR3 spells CATQKTRQSYGYTF. The CDR3 coding sequence is TGTGCCACCCAAAAGACTCGACAGTCCTATGGCTACACCTTC.

This clonotype was detected many times. J is TRBJ2-3 and V is TRBV7-9, with D possibly matching TRBD1 (5 bases). V was clipped by 11 bases and J by 1 base, with 19 bases between them. The CDR3 is made up of 15 amino acids. Germline V lookup: CDR1 SEHNR, CDR2 FQNEAQ (reference sequence). CDR3 sequence: CAGHRLIDGTDTQYF. The CDR3 DNA follows: TGTGCCGGACACAGACTGATAGATGGCACAGATACGCAGTATTTT.